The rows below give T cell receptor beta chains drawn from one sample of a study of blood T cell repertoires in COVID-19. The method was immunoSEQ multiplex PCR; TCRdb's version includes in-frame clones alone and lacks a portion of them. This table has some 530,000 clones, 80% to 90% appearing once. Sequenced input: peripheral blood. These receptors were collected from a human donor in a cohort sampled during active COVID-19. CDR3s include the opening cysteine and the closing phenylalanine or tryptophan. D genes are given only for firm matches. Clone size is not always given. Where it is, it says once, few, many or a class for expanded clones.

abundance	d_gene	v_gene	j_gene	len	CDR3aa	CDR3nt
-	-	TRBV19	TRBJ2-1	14	CASSLRTAGDEQFF	TGTGCCAGTAGTCTCCGGACAGCTGGTGATGAGCAGTTCTTC
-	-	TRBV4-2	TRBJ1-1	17	CASSQVGTPQGDTEAFF	TGTGCCAGCAGCCAGGTCGGGACACCCCAAGGAGACACTGAAGCTTTCTTT
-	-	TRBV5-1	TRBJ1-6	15	CASSLRGREDSPLHF	TGCGCCAGCAGCTTGCGGGGCAGGGAGGATTCACCCCTCCACTTT
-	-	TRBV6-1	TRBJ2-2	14	CASSEGAYNGELFF	TGTGCCAGCAGTGAGGGGGCTTATAACGGGGAGCTGTTTTTT
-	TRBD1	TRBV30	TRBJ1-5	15	CAWSVRDRGQKPQHF	TGTGCCTGGAGTGTAAGGGACAGGGGGCAAAAGCCCCAGCATTTT
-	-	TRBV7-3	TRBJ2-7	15	CASSLNGPGWGEQYF	TGTGCCAGCAGCTTAAATGGACCGGGATGGGGCGAGCAGTACTTC
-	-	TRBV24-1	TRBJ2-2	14	CATSLTGTTGELFF	TGTGCCACCAGCCTTACAGGGACCACCGGGGAGCTGTTTTTT
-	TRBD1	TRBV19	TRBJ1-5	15	CASSTGQGSGQPQHF	TGTGCCAGTAGTACTGGACAGGGGAGCGGTCAGCCCCAGCATTTT
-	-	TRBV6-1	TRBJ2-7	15	CASSEVGGPPEEQYF	TGTGCCAGCAGTGAAGTGGGGGGACCACCTGAAGAGCAGTACTTC
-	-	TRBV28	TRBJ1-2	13	CASITTGNYGYTF	TGTGCCAGCATAACAACAGGGAACTATGGCTACACCTTC
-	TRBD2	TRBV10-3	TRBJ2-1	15	CAISESSGRRNEQFF	TGTGCCATCAGTGAGTCAAGCGGGAGACGAAATGAGCAGTTCTTC
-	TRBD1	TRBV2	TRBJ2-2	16	CASSEFTRGRSGELFF	TGTGCCAGCAGTGAATTCACGAGGGGGCGGTCCGGGGAGCTGTTTTTT
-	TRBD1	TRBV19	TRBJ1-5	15	CATTDRGYSNQPQHF	TGTGCCACGACCGACAGGGGATATAGCAATCAGCCCCAGCATTTT
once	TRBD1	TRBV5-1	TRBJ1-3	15	CASSYGQEGGNTIYF	TGCGCCAGCAGCTACGGACAGGAAGGTGGAAACACCATATATTTT
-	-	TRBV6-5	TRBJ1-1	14	CASRAPGGGGEAFF	TGTGCCAGCAGAGCCCCAGGTGGGGGGGGTGAAGCTTTCTTT
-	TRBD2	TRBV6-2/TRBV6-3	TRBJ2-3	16	CASSRTSGSVPDTQYF	TGTGCCAGCAGTCGGACTAGCGGGAGTGTCCCCGATACGCAGTATTTT
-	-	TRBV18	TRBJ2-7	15	CASSGAGTASYEQYF	TGTGCCAGCTCGGGAGCCGGGACTGCCTCCTACGAGCAGTACTTC
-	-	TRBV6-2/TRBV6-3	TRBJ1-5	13	CASSGGWNQPQHF	TGTGCCAGCAGTGGGGGGTGGAATCAGCCCCAGCATTTT
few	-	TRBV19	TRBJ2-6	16	CASSISGFSGANVLTF	TGTGCCAGTAGTATCAGCGGATTCTCTGGGGCCAACGTCCTGACTTTC
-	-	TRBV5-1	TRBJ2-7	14	CASSLASGVGEQYF	TGCGCCAGCAGCTTGGCGTCGGGAGTGGGCGAGCAGTACTTC
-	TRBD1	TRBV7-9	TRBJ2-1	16	CASSKQTGGSYNEQFF	TGTGCCAGCAGCAAGCAGACAGGGGGCTCCTACAATGAGCAGTTCTTC
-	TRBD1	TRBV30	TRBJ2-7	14	CAWNRDRGHDEQYF	TGTGCCTGGAACCGGGACAGGGGGCACGACGAGCAGTACTTC
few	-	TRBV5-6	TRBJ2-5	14	CASSLGLWSETQYF	TGTGCCAGCAGCTTGGGACTATGGTCTGAGACCCAGTACTTC
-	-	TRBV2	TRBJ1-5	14	CASSGSHSNQPQHF	TGTGCCAGCAGTGGGAGCCATAGCAATCAGCCCCAGCATTTT
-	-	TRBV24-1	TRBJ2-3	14	CATSDPASGDTQYF	TGTGCCACCAGTGATCCGGCCTCAGGAGATACGCAGTATTTT
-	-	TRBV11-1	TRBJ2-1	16	CASSLVGVAIGNEQFF	TGTGCCAGCAGCTTAGTAGGGGTTGCGATTGGCAATGAGCAGTTCTTC
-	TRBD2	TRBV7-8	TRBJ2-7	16	CASSSRPGLVTYEQYF	TGTGCCAGCAGCTCGAGGCCGGGACTAGTGACTTACGAGCAGTACTTC
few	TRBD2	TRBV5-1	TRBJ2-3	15	CASSRYGRAGDTQYF	TGCGCCAGCAGCCGCTACGGGAGGGCCGGAGATACGCAGTATTTT
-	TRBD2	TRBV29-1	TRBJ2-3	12	CSVDDGREAQYF	TGCAGCGTTGACGACGGGCGGGAGGCGCAGTATTTT
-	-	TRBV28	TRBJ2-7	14	CASSEPGQAYEQYF	TGTGCCAGCAGCGAACCGGGACAAGCCTACGAGCAGTACTTC
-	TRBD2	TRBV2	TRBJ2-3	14	CASSDTSAGWTQYF	TGTGCCAGCAGCGATACTAGCGCGGGGTGGACGCAGTATTTT
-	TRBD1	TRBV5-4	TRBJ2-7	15	CASSLDRGQLLEQYF	TGTGCCAGCAGCCTTGACAGGGGGCAGCTCCTAGAGCAGTACTTC
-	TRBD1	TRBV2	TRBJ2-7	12	CASSIQGAGQYF	TGTGCCAGCAGTATACAGGGGGCCGGTCAGTACTTC
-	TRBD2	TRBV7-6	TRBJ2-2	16	CASSLTAGLNTGELFF	TGTGCCAGCAGCTTGACGGCGGGACTAAACACCGGGGAGCTGTTTTTT
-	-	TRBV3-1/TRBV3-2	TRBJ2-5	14	CASSQDLDRGLQYF	TGTGCCAGCAGCCAAGATCTTGATCGTGGCCTCCAGTACTTC
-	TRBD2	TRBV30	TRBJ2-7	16	CAWAPLTGTILYEQYF	TGTGCCTGGGCCCCACTTACCGGGACTATTCTCTACGAGCAGTACTTC
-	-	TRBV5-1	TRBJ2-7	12	CASSRSAGEQYF	TGCGCCAGCAGCCGTTCGGCAGGCGAGCAGTACTTC
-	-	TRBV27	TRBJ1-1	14	CASGSGQQNTEAFF	TGTGCCAGCGGCTCGGGACAACAGAACACTGAAGCTTTCTTT
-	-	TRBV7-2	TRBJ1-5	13	CASSPGINQPQHF	TGTGCCAGCAGCCCGGGGATCAATCAGCCCCAGCATTTT
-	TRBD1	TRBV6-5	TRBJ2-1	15	CASSLDRGSYNEQFF	TGTGCCAGCAGCCTTGACAGGGGCTCCTACAATGAGCAGTTCTTC
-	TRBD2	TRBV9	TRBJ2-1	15	CASSVALAGVYEQFF	TGTGCCAGCAGCGTAGCACTAGCGGGAGTCTATGAGCAGTTCTTC
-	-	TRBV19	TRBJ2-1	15	CASSPSEAPYNEQFF	TGTGCCAGTAGTCCGTCGGAGGCCCCCTACAATGAGCAGTTCTTC
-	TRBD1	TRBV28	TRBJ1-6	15	CASNTIGTGTSPLHF	TGTGCCAGCAACACTATAGGGACAGGGACTTCACCCCTCCACTTT
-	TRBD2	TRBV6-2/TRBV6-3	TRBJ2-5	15	CASSPPAGVIETQYF	TGTGCCAGCAGCCCCCCAGCGGGAGTCATTGAGACCCAGTACTTC
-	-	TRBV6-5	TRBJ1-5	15	CASSRTTGYNQPQHF	TGTGCCAGCAGTCGTACAACAGGGTACAATCAGCCCCAGCATTTT
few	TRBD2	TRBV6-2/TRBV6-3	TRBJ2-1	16	CASSYPSGRALNEQFF	TGTGCCAGCAGTTACCCGAGCGGGAGGGCCCTTAATGAGCAGTTCTTC
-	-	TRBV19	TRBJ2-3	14	CASSLQGGTDTQYF	TGTGCCAGTAGTCTACAGGGAGGCACAGATACGCAGTATTTT
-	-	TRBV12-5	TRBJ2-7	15	CASGFTGGPYYEQYF	TGTGCTAGTGGTTTTACCGGGGGTCCCTATTACGAGCAGTACTTC
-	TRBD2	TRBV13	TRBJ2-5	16	CASSFLAGGFGETQYF	TGTGCCAGCAGCTTTTTGGCGGGAGGGTTTGGAGAGACCCAGTACTTC
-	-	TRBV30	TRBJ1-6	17	CAWSVRWGPRAGSPLHF	TGTGCCTGGAGTGTACGTTGGGGGCCCAGAGCTGGGTCACCCCTCCACTTT
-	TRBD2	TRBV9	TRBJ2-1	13	CASSGLAGLEQFF	TGTGCCAGCAGCGGGCTAGCGGGCCTAGAGCAGTTCTTC
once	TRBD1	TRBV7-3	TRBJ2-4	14	CASSSQGSPDIQYF	TGTGCCAGCAGCTCACAGGGGAGTCCGGACATTCAGTACTTC
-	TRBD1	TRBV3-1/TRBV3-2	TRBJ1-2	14	CASRPGQGVGGYTF	TGTGCCAGCAGACCAGGACAGGGGGTTGGCGGCTACACCTTC
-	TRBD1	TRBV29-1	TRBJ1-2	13	CSVERGPNYGYTF	TGCAGCGTTGAAAGGGGGCCTAACTATGGCTACACCTTC
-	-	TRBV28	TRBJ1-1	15	CASSFGQGLGTEAFF	TGTGCCAGCAGTTTTGGGCAGGGGTTGGGCACTGAAGCTTTCTTT
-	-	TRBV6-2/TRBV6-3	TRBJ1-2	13	CASSASGGYGYTF	TGTGCCAGCAGTGCCTCGGGAGGGTACGGCTACACCTTC